This is a list of T cell receptor beta chains from one sample in a study of beta chain features in type 1 diabetes. Repertoires were generated with immunoSEQ multiplex PCR, while TCRdb's copy carries only in-frame clones and drops some. There are hundreds of thousands of clones in the sample; 15% occur only once, and around 0.095% lies in the top ten. Sequencing was carried out using naive CD4+ T cells from blood. The receptor source for this set is a man in his late teens or twenties in good health. CDR3s leave out the opening cysteine and the closing phenylalanine or tryptophan.

V gene: TRBV15
CDR3 protein: ATRRGGTAYQPQH

V gene: TRBV9
CDR3 protein: ASSEHQGGPSY

V gene: TRBV4-1
CDR3 protein: ASSPAPTGISGNTIY

V gene: TRBV6-5
CDR3 protein: ASSYQRRVGANVLT

V gene: TRBV5-1
CDR3 protein: ASRPGTGDYGYT

V gene: TRBV29-1
CDR3 protein: SVNPPGRQETQY

V gene: TRBV11-2
CDR3 protein: ASSLVWGGENTEAF

V gene: TRBV29-1
CDR3 protein: SVATGGYEQY

V gene: TRBV28
CDR3 protein: ASGGRQTQY

V gene: TRBV10-3
CDR3 protein: AISPGQGYEQY

V gene: TRBV6-5
CDR3 protein: ASSYRGTYEQY

V gene: TRBV19
CDR3 protein: ASSMTEKSNEQF

V gene: TRBV7-2
CDR3 protein: ASSLGGAGIYEQY

V gene: TRBV7-2
CDR3 protein: ASSKGAYEQY

V gene: TRBV5-1
CDR3 protein: ASSWGGRAATYEQY

V gene: TRBV28
CDR3 protein: ASSLFVLRGGPYEQY